Presented here are 17 T cell receptor beta chains from one specimen sequenced in a study of blood T cell repertoires in COVID-19 (dated by TCRdb to about 2020). Receptor libraries were prepared by the immunoSEQ multiplex PCR assay. TCRdb carries this immuneACCESS record with in-frame sequences only. Its versions omit some clonotypes, under half of them owing to an unresolved V gene in the studies checked, with the rest unexplained. The sample contains 55,000 to 65,000 clones, about 77% of them found a single time. The ten biggest clones cover about 25% of the sample. The material sequenced was peripheral blood. The receptors shown here come from a human donor in a cohort sampled during active COVID-19.

This chain joins TRBV12-3 or TRBV12-4 and TRBJ2-1; no firm D call. The CDR3 is 11 residues long. V shed 4 bases and J shed 4 bases, with 2 bases lying between them. This CDR3 reads CASSSYNEQFF. As DNA, the CDR3 is TGTGCCAGCAGTTCTTACAATGAGCAGTTCTTC.

The chain carries TRBV5-8 and TRBJ1-1; D is undetermined. From germline, CDR1 is SGHTS and CDR2 YDEGEE. The CDR3 is made up of 14 amino acids. Trimming shortened V by 7 bases and J by 1 base, and 14 bases separated the two germline ends. The CDR3: CASRPAAGNTEAFF. The DNA of the CDR3 is TGTGCCAGCCGGCCCGCGGCGGGGAACACTGAAGCTTTCTTT.

This rearrangement joins TRBV2 to TRBJ1-4, with D possibly matching TRBD1 (5 bases). This CDR3 contains 14 residues. Trimming took 3 bases from V and 4 from J, leaving 9 bases between them. Germline values: CDR1 SNHLY, CDR2 FYNNEI. In DNA form, the CDR3 reads TGTGCCAGCAGTGACAGGGTCGGTAATGAAAAACTGTTTTTT. It specifies CASSDRVGNEKLFF. The complete variable domain, with remaining parts taken from reference TRBV2 and TRBJ1-4, reads EPEVTQTPSHQVTQMGQEVILRCVPISNHLYFYWYRQILGQKVEFLVSFYNNEISEKSEIFDDQFSVERPDGSNFTLKIRSTKLEDSAMYFCASSDRVGNEKLFFGSGTQLSVL.

The V call is TRBV18, the J call TRBJ2-2; 7 bases align to TRBD2. This CDR3 spans 16 amino acids. J lost 0 bases, V lost 6 bases, and 7 bases had no gene match. Germline-derived CDR1 and CDR2 are KGHSH and LQKENI. CDR3 sequence (DNA): TGTGCCAGCTCTCTCACTAGCGAACCGAACACCGGGGAGCTGTTTTTT. It yields the protein CASSLTSEPNTGELFF.

This clone was recorded only once. The V gene is TRBV5-1, the J gene TRBJ2-1, with TRBD2 matching over 13 bases. The V segment lost 0 bases and the J segment 0 bases; nucleotides outside the gene matches: 9. The CDR3 spans 20 residues. Germline lookup yields CDR1 SGHRS and CDR2 YFSETQ. CDR3 amino acids: CASSLALTSGGISSYNEQFF. CDR3 DNA sequence: TGCGCCAGCAGCTTGGCCTTGACTAGCGGGGGGATAAGCTCCTACAATGAGCAGTTCTTC.

The rearrangement uses TRBV19 and TRBJ1-2; unclear D gene. From germline, CDR1 is LNHDA and CDR2 SQIVND (reference sequence). Trimming removed 1 base from V and 4 bases from J, with 10 bases in between. CDR3 length: 14 residues. The CDR3 loop reads CASSIVSNTYGYTF. The DNA for the CDR3 is TGTGCCAGTAGTATAGTATCGAACACCTATGGCTACACCTTC.

The rearrangement uses TRBV4-1 and TRBJ1-5; TRBD1 is a possible D gene (6 bases). Trimming removed 0 bases at V and 2 bases at J, with 11 bases between. The CDR3 totals 16 residues. Germline CDR1 is MGHRA and CDR2 is YSYEKL. Here the CDR3 DNA reads TGCGCCAGCAGCCAAGAATATGGGGGCCGCAATCAGCCCCAGCATTTT. This codes for CASSQEYGGRNQPQHF.

This rearrangement joins TRBV28 to TRBJ2-7, with a tentative D call TRBD1 (5 bases). Germline V CDR1 and CDR2: MDHEN, SYDVKM. Trimming stripped 7 bases from V and 7 bases from J, with 11 bases between. The CDR3 covers 11 residues. The CDR3 protein is CASISKGEQYF. Written as DNA, the CDR3 is TGTGCCAGCATCAGTAAGGGGGAGCAGTACTTC.

The gene calls are TRBV28 and TRBJ1-2; TRBD1 matches at 7 bases. The CDR3 extends over 13 amino acids. CDR1 and CDR2 from the germline V gene are MDHEN and SYDVKM. The ends lost 6 bases at V and 3 bases at J; junction bases unmatched: 4. CDR3 residues: CASSHRGDYGYTF. DNA for the CDR3: TGTGCCAGCAGCCACAGGGGAGACTATGGCTACACCTTC.

The rearrangement joins TRBV28 to TRBJ1-5; TRBD1 matches at 7 bases. The J segment lost 7 bases and the V segment lost 5 bases, leaving 11 bases of the junction unmatched. Germline assignment: CDR1 MDHEN and CDR2 SYDVKM. CDR3 length equals 15 residues. CDR3 loop: CASSPAGGGRQPQHF. The CDR3 DNA reads TGTGCCAGCAGTCCCGCAGGGGGTGGGCGGCAGCCCCAGCATTTT.

This rearrangement joins TRBV7-2 to TRBJ2-1; 8 nucleotides line up with TRBD1. The CDR3 has 16 residues. V lost 3 bases to trimming and J lost 0 bases; unmatched junction nucleotides: 4. Germline V gene sequence: CDR1 SGHTA, CDR2 FQGNSA. CDR3: CASSLAGTGSYNEQFF. The DNA of the CDR3 is TGTGCCAGCAGCTTGGCCGGGACAGGCTCCTACAATGAGCAGTTCTTC.

V and J are TRBV5-6 and TRBJ1-1; no clear D. CDR3 size: 13 residues. V lost 0 bases, J lost 6 bases, and 9 bases lay in between. Germline V gene sequence: CDR1 SGHDT, CDR2 YYEEEE. This CDR3 is CASSLVRVAEAFF. The CDR3 bases are TGTGCCAGCAGCTTGGTGAGGGTAGCTGAAGCTTTCTTT.

V and J are TRBV5-5 and TRBJ1-3; D is ambiguous. Germline loops: CDR1 SGHKS, CDR2 YYEKEE (reference sequence). This CDR3 is 15 amino acids long. Trimming took 1 base from V and 0 from J, leaving 8 bases between them. CDR3 DNA: TGTGCCAGCAGCTTGCAGTACTACTCTGGAAACACCATATATTTT. Translated: CASSLQYYSGNTIYF.

The chain has TRBV11-3 and TRBJ2-1; the D gene is possibly TRBD1 (6 bases). Trimming shortened V by 8 bases and J by 8 bases, and 16 bases separated the two germline ends. Germline loops: CDR1 SGHNT, CDR2 YENEEA. The CDR3 runs to 13 residues. This chain's CDR3 is CASGSIYRDEQFF. Here the CDR3 DNA reads TGTGCCAGCGGATCTATTTACAGGGATGAGCAGTTCTTC.

This clone was seen more than once but under ten times. V is TRBV5-1 and J is TRBJ2-7, with D possibly being TRBD2 (6 bases). Germline assignment: CDR1 SGHRS and CDR2 YFSETQ. This CDR3 spans 16 amino acids. V was trimmed by 4 bases and J by 0 bases, leaving 17 bases between them. Here the CDR3 reads CASSPTGTASSYEQYF. DNA of the CDR3: TGCGCCAGCAGCCCTACCGGGACTGCGAGCTCCTACGAGCAGTACTTC.

The V call is TRBV25-1, the J call TRBJ1-3; TRBD1 might be the D (5 bases). Germline-derived CDR1 and CDR2 are MGHDK and SYGVNS. This CDR3 contains 16 residues. Trimming took 6 bases from V and 1 from J, leaving 16 bases between them. CDR3 bases: TGTGCCAGCAGAGAAACCGGGACTCTTTCTGGAAACACCATATATTTT. This translates into CASRETGTLSGNTIYF.

The rearrangement uses TRBV13 and TRBJ2-2; D gene ambiguous. V lost 2 bases, J lost 7 bases, and 11 bases lay in between. There are 14 residues in the CDR3. Germline CDR1 reads PRHDT; CDR2 reads FYEKMQ (reference sequence). CDR3 DNA sequence: TGTGCCAGCAGCTTATTAAGCCGCGGCGGGGAGCTGTTTTTT. It translates to CASSLLSRGGELFF.